Following are 9 T cell receptor beta chains from one sample sequenced in a study of spatial heterogeneity in lung cancer. TCRdb fed the 5' RACE reads into MiXCR, producing one record per CDR3 protein. Of about 12,000 distinct CDR3 sequences listed, approximately 6% are singletons. Time point described: sample taken at primary tumor resection. Tumor, nontumor lung or frozen PBMC supplied whole RNA, sequenced without sorting. The source was normal lung tissue next to the tumor, collected at surgery. The source of these receptors is a male donor with early-stage non-small cell lung cancer.

The chain recombines TRBV7-2 with TRBJ1-5; a weak D match, TRBD1 (5 bases). From germline, CDR1 is SGHTA and CDR2 FQGNSA. V was cut by 1 base and J by 7 bases, with 11 bases left in between. This CDR3 region has 14 residues. CDR3 protein: CASSLVGVGQPQHF. In DNA, the CDR3 is TGTGCCAGCAGCTTAGTAGGGGTCGGACAGCCCCAGCATTTT.

In this sample, this clonotype turned up many times. This rearrangement joins TRBV6-1 to TRBJ1-6, with D possibly being TRBD1 (5 bases). The CDR3 consists of 14 residues. Germline values: CDR1 MNHNS, CDR2 SASEGT. Trimming removed 4 bases at V and 8 bases at J, with 12 bases between. CDR3 DNA: TGTGCCAGCAGTGCCGGGACGGACCATTCACCCCTCCACTTT. Its protein product is CASSAGTDHSPLHF.

This chain links TRBV18 with TRBJ2-7; weak D call: TRBD1 (6 bases). The CDR3 consists of 13 residues. Germline CDR1 KGHSH, CDR2 LQKENI. Between the trimmed V and J ends, which lost 1 base and 7 bases, there was a span of 11 bases. The CDR3 loop is CASSPQGDREQYF. CDR3 DNA sequence: TGTGCCAGCTCACCACAGGGAGACAGGGAGCAGTACTTC. The full variable domain, its missing parts supplied by reference TRBV18 and TRBJ2-7, is NAGVMQNPRHLVRRRGQEARLRCSPMKGHSHVYWYRQLPEEGLKFMVYLQKENIIDESGMPKERFSAEFPKEGPSILRIQQVVRGDSAAYFCASSPQGDREQYFGPGTRLTVT.

This clonotype was observed at least ten times. The chain carries TRBV5-4 and TRBJ1-1; the D gene is possibly TRBD1 (5 bases). Germline V gives CDR1 SGHNT, CDR2 YYREEE (reference sequence). This CDR3 has 14 residues. Deletions cut 0 bases from V and 4 bases from J, with 10 bases between. The CDR3 loop is CASSLEQGSTEAFF. Written as DNA, the CDR3 is TGTGCCAGCAGCTTGGAGCAGGGAAGCACTGAAGCTTTCTTT.

This clonotype was observed at least ten times. This sequence joins TRBV4-1 and TRBJ2-5; no firm D call. V gave up 3 bases and J gave up 5 bases, with 13 bases separating them. CDR1 is MGHRA and CDR2 is YSYEKL in the germline V gene. This CDR3 spans 14 amino acids. The DNA of the CDR3 is TGCGCCAGCAGCCAGTGGGCATTTTCGGAGACCCAGTACTTC. Translated: CASSQWAFSETQYF.

This clonotype is termed medium-sized. This chain joins TRBV25-1 and TRBJ2-5; TRBD1 aligns across 8 bases. Trimming removed 4 bases from V and 2 bases from J; junction bases left unmatched: 6. The CDR3 runs to 15 residues. From germline, CDR1 is MGHDK and CDR2 SYGVNS. CDR3 loop: CASSAGTGPQETQYF. CDR3 DNA: TGTGCCAGCAGTGCCGGGACAGGCCCTCAAGAGACCCAGTACTTC.

This clonotype was seen many times. The chain is built from TRBV12-3 or TRBV12-4 and TRBJ2-4; D is ambiguous. Trimming shortened V by 8 bases and J by 10 bases, and 12 bases separated the two germline ends. The CDR3 consists of 11 residues. The CDR3 loop is CASGRTAIQYF. For the CDR3, the DNA is TGTGCCAGCGGTAGAACGGCTATTCAGTACTTC.

The chain employs TRBV4-1 and TRBJ2-7; no reliable D call. This CDR3 contains 12 residues. V lost 5 bases and J lost 3, with 8 bases in between. Per the germline V gene, CDR1 is MGHRA and CDR2 is YSYEKL. The CDR3 DNA follows: TGCGCCAGCAGCGAAACAGTCTACGAGCAGTACTTC. Translation gives CASSETVYEQYF.

This clonotype has a count of ten or more. This chain links TRBV3-1 with TRBJ1-6; D gene unclear. The germline V gene encodes CDR1 LGHDT and CDR2 YNNKEL (reference sequence). CDR3 length: 14 residues. Trimming took 1 base from V and 10 from J, leaving 11 bases between them. CDR3 residues: CASSQGRRSSPLHF. The DNA for the CDR3 is TGTGCCAGCAGCCAAGGTAGGCGAAGCTCACCCCTCCACTTT.